A selection of T cell receptor beta chains follows, all from one sample in a study of T-cell memory formation after mild COVID-19. TCRdb redid the calling of the 5' RACE reads with MiXCR, one entry per CDR3 protein. Of about 560,000 distinct CDR3 sequences in the sample, around a sixth are singletons; the top ten hold roughly 8%. The sample consisted of PBMCs or a T cell subset sorted from them (not recorded which). The receptors derive from an adult woman who had mild COVID-19 (a few samples of this study predate the infection). Cell type and time point are not known. The conserved cysteine and the conserved F or W are not part of the CDR3 here.

ASSYQGTSGGRNEQF | TRBV6-5
SVPSGSAGELF | TRBV29-1
ASGDFAGGFVNTEAF | TRBV19
ASSRTRPI | TRBV7-2
ASSQGAGAGDTQY | TRBV4-1
SAVTSGSYNEQF | TRBV29-1
ASSEGQGIRMNTEAF | TRBV9
ASSLYGTSRSWEQF | TRBV5-5
ASSIELAGSSGANVLT | TRBV7-2
ASSVALAGGNAGANVLT | TRBV9
ASTGTGDYNEQF | TRBV25-1
ASSPPWGGLDTQY | TRBV7-9
ASSSGQFREETQY | TRBV5-1
SVEGTRAF | TRBV29-1
ASSPFTDFSYNEQF | TRBV18
ASSLVAGLSTDTQY | TRBV5-1
ATRPGAGGPYNEQF | TRBV24-1
ASSQTSGVYNEQF | TRBV7-2
ASSLASSGFTEAF | TRBV5-1
ASSYRQGWSPLH | TRBV6-5
SATDRGIYGNQPQH | TRBV20-1
ASSYGLAGGPHEQY | TRBV7-2
ASAAGGWGYT | TRBV12-3/TRBV12-4
ASGSDGNTEAF | TRBV12-5
ASSKVIEGNRAGELF | TRBV21-1
ASSASGGGEQY | TRBV9
ASSGGLLDTQY | TRBV7-9
ATSLTRASGSLTYNEQF | TRBV15
ASNGASNEQY | TRBV4-1
ASSPQQGFRSPLH | TRBV6-6
ASSSPTGLGVDGYT | TRBV5-6
ASSSNPGPNYEQY | TRBV5-4
ASSQEILGSYEQY | TRBV14
ASSTDPMGAKF | TRBV6-4